Reported below is one T cell receptor beta chain. This sample stems from a study of blood T cell repertoires in COVID-19. Study-wide context: Samples representing acute and convalescent COVID-19 were sourced from the United States, Italy and Spain. T cells, B-cell-depleted T cells, or PBMCs supplied cDNA or gDNA.

The junction had 2 bases not matched to a gene; V was cut back by 4 bases and J by 0 bases. Germline CDR1 and CDR2: LGHDT and YNNKEL (reference sequence). The CDR3 contains 14 residues. Each participant's cohort was designated according to participant-reported clinical history. Using immunoSEQ multiplex PCR, the repertoire was profiled, and TCRdb retains in-frame clones only, with some absent. The sample carries about 400,000 clones, approximately 88% recorded once. The V gene is TRBV3-1 (or the pseudogene TRBV3-2), the J gene TRBJ2-5; 7 nucleotides line up with TRBD1. The sample taken for sequencing was PBMCs or T cells enriched from blood (not recorded which). This receptor was identified in a woman between 35 and 50 years old with acute COVID-19. This chain's CDR3 is CASSPGTDQETQYF. The CDR3 DNA follows: TGTGCCAGCAGCCCAGGGACAGACCAAGAGACCCAGTACTTC.